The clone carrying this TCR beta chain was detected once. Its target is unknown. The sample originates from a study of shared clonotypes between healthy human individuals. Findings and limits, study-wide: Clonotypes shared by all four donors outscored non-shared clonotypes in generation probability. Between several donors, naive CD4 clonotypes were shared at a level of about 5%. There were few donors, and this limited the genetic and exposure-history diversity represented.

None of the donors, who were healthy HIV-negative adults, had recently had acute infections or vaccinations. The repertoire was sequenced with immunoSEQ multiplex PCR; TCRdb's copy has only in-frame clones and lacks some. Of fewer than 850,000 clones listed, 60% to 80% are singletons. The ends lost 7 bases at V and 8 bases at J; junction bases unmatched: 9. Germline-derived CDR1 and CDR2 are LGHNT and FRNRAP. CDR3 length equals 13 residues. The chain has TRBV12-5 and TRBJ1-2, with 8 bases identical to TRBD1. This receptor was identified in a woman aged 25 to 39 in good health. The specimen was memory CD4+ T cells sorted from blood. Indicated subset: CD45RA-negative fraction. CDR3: CASASDRGLGYTF. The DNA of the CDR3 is TGTGCTAGTGCCTCTGACAGGGGCCTCGGCTACACCTTC.